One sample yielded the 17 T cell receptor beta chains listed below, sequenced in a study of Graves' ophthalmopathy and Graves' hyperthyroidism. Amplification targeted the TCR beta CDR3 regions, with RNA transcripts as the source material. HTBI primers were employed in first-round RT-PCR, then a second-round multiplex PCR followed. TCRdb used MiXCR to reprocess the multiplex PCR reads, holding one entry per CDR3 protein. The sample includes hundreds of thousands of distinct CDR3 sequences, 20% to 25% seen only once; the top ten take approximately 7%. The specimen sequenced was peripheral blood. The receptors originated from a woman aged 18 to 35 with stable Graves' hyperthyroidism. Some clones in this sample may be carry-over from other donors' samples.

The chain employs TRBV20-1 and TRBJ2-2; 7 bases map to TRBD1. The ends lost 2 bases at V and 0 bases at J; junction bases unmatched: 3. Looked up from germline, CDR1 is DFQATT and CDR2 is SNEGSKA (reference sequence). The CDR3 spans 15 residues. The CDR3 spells CSARTGTANTGELFF. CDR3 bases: TGCAGTGCTAGAACCGGGACAGCGAACACCGGGGAGCTGTTTTTT.

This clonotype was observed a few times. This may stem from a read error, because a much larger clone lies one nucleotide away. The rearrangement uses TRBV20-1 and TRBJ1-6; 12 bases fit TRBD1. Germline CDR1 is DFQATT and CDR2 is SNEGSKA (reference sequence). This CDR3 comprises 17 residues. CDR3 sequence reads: CSARGQPGTGGGSHLHF. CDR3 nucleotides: TGCAGTGCTAGAGGACAACCCGGGACAGGGGGCGGTTCACACCTCCACTTT.

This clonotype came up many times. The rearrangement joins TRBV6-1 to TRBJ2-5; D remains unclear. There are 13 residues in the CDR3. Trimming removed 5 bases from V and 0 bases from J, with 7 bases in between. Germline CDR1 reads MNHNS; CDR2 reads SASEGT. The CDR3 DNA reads TGTGCCAGCAGTAGACGGAACCAAGAGACCCAGTACTTC. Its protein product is CASSRRNQETQYF.

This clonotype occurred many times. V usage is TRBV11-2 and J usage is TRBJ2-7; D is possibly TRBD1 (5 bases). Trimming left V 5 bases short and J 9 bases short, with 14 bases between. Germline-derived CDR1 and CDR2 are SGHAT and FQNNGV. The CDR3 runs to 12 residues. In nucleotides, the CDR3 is TGTGCCAGCAGCCCACTTACAGGACGGCAGTACTTC. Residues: CASSPLTGRQYF.

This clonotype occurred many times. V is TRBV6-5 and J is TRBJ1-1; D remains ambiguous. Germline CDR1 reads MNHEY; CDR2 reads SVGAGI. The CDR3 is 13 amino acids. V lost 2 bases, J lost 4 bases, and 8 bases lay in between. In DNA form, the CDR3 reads TGTGCCAGCAGTTACAGTATGGGCACTGAAGCTTTCTTT. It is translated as CASSYSMGTEAFF.

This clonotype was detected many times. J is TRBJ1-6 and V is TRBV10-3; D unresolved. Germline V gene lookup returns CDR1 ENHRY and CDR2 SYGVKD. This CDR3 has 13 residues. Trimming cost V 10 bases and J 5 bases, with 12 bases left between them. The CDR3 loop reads CATMKGHNSPLHF. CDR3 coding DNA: TGTGCCACCATGAAGGGTCATAATTCACCCCTCCACTTT.

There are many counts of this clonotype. For the CDR3, the DNA is TGCAGTGCTAGAAGATTCTCCCTCGGGACACGGGCTTATAATTCACCCCTCCACTTT. It specifies CSARRFSLGTRAYNSPLHF. The chain joins TRBV20-1 to TRBJ1-6, with a weak D call TRBD1 (6 bases). There are 19 residues in the CDR3. V was pared by 2 bases and J by 4 bases, with 24 bases between. The germline gives CDR1 DFQATT, CDR2 SNEGSKA (reference sequence).

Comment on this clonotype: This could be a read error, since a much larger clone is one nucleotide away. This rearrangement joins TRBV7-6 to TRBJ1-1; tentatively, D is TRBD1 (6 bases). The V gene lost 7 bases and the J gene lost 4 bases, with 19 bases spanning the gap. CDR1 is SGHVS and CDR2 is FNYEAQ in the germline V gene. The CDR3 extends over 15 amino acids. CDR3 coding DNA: TGTGCCAGCATCCGTCCAACAGGGCTGCGCACTGAAGCTTTCTTT. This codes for CASIRPTGLRTEAFF.

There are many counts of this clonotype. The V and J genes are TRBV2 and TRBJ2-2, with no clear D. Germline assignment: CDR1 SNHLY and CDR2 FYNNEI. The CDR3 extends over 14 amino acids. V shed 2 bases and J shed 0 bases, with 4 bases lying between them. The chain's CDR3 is CASSETANTGELFF. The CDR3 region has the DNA TGTGCCAGCAGTGAAACAGCGAACACCGGGGAGCTGTTTTTT.

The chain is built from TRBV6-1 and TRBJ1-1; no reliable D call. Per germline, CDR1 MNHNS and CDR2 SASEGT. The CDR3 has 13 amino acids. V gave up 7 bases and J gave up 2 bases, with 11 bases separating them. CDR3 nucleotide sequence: TGTGCCAGCAAAGGGTTCGTCAACACTGAAGCTTTCTTT. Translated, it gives CASKGFVNTEAFF.

The CDR3 reads CASNFLGHQSLNEKLFF. CDR3 in DNA: TGTGCCAGCAACTTTTTGGGCCACCAAAGCCTTAATGAAAAACTGTTTTTT. The V gene is TRBV2, the J gene TRBJ1-4; D not resolved. The CDR3 totals 17 residues. CDR1 is SNHLY and CDR2 is FYNNEI in the germline V gene. V lost 7 bases and J lost 4, with 22 bases in between.

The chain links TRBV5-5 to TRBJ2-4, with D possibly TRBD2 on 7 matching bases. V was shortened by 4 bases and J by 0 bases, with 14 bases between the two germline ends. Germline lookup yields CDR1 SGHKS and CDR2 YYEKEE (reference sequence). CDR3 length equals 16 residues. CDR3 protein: CASSPRGAEAKNIQYF. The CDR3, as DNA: TGTGCCAGCAGCCCTCGGGGGGCAGAAGCCAAAAACATTCAGTACTTC.

The CDR3 DNA is TGTGCCAGTGCGCCTAGCGGGACGAACACCGGGGAGCTGTTTTTT. Residues: CASAPSGTNTGELFF. The rearrangement links TRBV6-1 to TRBJ2-2; 9 positions agree with TRBD2. This CDR3 region has 15 residues. CDR1 is MNHNS, CDR2 SASEGT, per germline. Trimming at V came to 9 bases and at J to 0 bases, leaving 5 bases not matched to a gene.

The CDR3 DNA reads as TGTGCCAGCAGTTCCCGCATACCCGCCTTTGAAGCTTTCTTT. Its translation: CASSSRIPAFEAFF. The chain links TRBV28 to TRBJ1-1, with D hard to call. The V gene lost 4 bases and the J gene lost 7 bases, with 16 bases spanning the gap. Looked up from germline, CDR1 is MDHEN and CDR2 is SYDVKM. This CDR3 is 14 amino acids long.

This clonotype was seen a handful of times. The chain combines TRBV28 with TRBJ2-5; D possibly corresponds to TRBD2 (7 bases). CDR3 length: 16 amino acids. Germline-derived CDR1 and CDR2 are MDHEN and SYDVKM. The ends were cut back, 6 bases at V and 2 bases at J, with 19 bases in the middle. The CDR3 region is CASRPPVGGRQETQYF. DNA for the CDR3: TGTGCCAGCAGACCACCTGTGGGGGGGCGGCAAGAGACCCAGTACTTC.

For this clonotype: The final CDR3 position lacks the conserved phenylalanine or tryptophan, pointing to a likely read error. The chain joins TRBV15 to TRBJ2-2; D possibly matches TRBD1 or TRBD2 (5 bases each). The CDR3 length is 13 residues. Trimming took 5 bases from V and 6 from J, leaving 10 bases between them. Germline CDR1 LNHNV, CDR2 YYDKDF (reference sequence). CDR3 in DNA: TGTGCCACCAGCGGATCGGGGCCCGGGGAGCTGTTTTAT. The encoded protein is CATSGSGPGELFY.

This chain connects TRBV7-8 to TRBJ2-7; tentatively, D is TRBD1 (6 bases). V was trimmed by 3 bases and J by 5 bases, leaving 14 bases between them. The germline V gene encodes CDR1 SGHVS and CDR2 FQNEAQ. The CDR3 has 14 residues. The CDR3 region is CASSFNPRGHEQYF. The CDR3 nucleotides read TGTGCCAGCAGCTTTAATCCCAGGGGCCACGAGCAGTACTTC.